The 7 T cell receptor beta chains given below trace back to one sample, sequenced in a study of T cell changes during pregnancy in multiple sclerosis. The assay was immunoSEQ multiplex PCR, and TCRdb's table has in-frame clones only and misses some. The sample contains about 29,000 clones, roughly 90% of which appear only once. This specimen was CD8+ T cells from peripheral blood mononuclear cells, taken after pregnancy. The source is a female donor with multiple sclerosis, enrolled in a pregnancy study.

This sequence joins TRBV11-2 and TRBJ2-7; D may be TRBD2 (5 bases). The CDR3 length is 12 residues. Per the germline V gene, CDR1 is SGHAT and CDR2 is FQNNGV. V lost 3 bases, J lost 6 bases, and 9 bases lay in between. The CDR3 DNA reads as TGTGCCAGCAGCTTGAACGGGATCGAGCAGTACTTC. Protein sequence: CASSLNGIEQYF. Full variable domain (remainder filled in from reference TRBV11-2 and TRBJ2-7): EAGVAQSPRYKIIEKRQSVAFWCNPISGHATLYWYQQILGQGPKLLIQFQNNGVVDDSQLPKDRFSAERLKGVDSTLKIQPAKLEDSAVYLCASSLNGIEQYFGPGTRLTVT.

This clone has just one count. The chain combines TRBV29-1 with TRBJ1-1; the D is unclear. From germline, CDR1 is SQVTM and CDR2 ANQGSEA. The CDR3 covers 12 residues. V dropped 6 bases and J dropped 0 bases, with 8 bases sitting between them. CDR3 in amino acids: CSVEGLNTEAFF. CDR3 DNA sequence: TGCAGCGTGGAGGGCCTGAACACTGAAGCTTTCTTT.

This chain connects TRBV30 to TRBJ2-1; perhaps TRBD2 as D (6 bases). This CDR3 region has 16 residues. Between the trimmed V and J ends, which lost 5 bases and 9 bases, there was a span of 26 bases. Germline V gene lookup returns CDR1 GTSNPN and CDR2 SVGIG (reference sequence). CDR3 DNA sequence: TGTGCCTGGGAGAATGTAGCGGAGACTACTACAGGTGAGCAGTTCTTC. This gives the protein CAWENVAETTTGEQFF.

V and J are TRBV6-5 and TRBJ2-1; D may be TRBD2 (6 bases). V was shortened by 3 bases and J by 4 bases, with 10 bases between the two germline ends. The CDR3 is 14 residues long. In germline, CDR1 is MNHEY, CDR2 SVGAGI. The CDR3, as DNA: TGTGCCAGCAGTTATAAAAGCGGGTACAATGAGCAGTTCTTC. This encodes CASSYKSGYNEQFF.

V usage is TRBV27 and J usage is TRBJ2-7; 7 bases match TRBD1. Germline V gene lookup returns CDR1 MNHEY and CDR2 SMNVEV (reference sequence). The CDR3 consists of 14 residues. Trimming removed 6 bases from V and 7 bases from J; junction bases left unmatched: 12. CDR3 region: CASSYGTALREQYF. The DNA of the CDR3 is TGTGCCAGCAGCTATGGGACAGCTCTACGGGAGCAGTACTTC.

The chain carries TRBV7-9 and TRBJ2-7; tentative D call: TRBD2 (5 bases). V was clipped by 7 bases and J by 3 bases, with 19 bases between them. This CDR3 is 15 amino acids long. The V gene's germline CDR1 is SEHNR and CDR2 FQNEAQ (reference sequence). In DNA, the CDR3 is TGTGCCAGCACCCCTCAAAATAACCGGGGCTACGAGCAGTACTTC. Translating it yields CASTPQNNRGYEQYF.

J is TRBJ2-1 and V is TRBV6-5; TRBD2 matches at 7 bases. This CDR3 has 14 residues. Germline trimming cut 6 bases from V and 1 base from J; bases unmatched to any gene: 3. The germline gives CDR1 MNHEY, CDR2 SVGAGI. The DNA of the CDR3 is TGTGCCAGCAGGTCAGCGGGATCCTACAATGAGCAGTTCTTC. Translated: CASRSAGSYNEQFF.